The 15 T cell receptor beta chains in this list originate from one sample, sequenced in a study of identical twins. TCRdb recomputed calls from the 5' RACE reads with MiXCR, one row per CDR3 protein. The data show about 730,000 distinct CDR3 sequences, 21% seen once. These data were also filed under a second study, of T cells expressing NK-cell markers.

Sequenced input: PBMCs. Source of these receptors: a woman aged 18-30 years in good health.

This clonotype was detected ten times or more. The chain uses TRBV25-1 and TRBJ1-4, with a possible D match to TRBD1 (5 bases). In germline, CDR1 is MGHDK, CDR2 SYGVNS. Deletions cut 4 bases from V and 4 bases from J, with 16 bases between. The CDR3 covers 16 residues. Here the CDR3 reads CASSARTGASNEKLFF. CDR3 in DNA: TGTGCCAGCAGTGCCCGGACCGGGGCCAGTAATGAAAAACTGTTTTTT. The full variable domain, rest sourced from reference TRBV25-1 and TRBJ1-4, is EADIYQTPRYLVIGTGKKITLECSQTMGHDKMYWYQQDPGMELHLIHYSYGVNSTEKGDLSSESTVSRIRTEHFPLTLESARPSHTSQYLCASSARTGASNEKLFFGSGTQLSVL.

This clonotype appeared a few times. The chain joins TRBV3-1 to TRBJ2-1; 7 bases fit TRBD2. The CDR3 has 15 amino acids. Germline V gene lookup returns CDR1 LGHDT and CDR2 YNNKEL (reference sequence). Trimming took 2 bases from V and 4 from J; bases not matched to a gene: 5. The CDR3 region is CASSQSQRGYNEQFF. The CDR3 nucleotides are TGTGCCAGCAGCCAAAGCCAGCGGGGTTACAATGAGCAGTTCTTC.

This chain joins TRBV4-2 and TRBJ2-5; 9 nucleotides line up with TRBD2. Trimming cost V 1 base and J 5 bases; bases outside gene matches: 5. Germline CDR1 is LGHNA and CDR2 is YNFKEQ. The CDR3 spans 15 residues. The CDR3 loop reads CASSQGGLAGETQYF. The CDR3, as DNA: TGTGCCAGCAGCCAAGGGGGACTAGCCGGGGAGACCCAGTACTTC.

A few counts support this clonotype. The chain uses TRBV12-3 or TRBV12-4 and TRBJ2-7, with 8 positions matching TRBD2. This CDR3 contains 14 residues. Unmatched junction bases numbered 3, after V lost 3 bases and J lost 2 bases. CDR3 nucleotide sequence: TGTGCCAGCAGTTTTTGGCGGGGGGCCTACGAGCAGTACTTC. Translating gives CASSFWRGAYEQYF.

This clonotype was observed a handful of times. The chain recombines TRBV14 with TRBJ2-1; 10 nucleotides match TRBD2. The length of the CDR3 is 17 residues. Losses at the gene ends were 1 base for V and 7 bases for J; bases not matched to a gene: 10. Germline CDR1 and CDR2: SGHDN and FVKESK. The chain's CDR3 is CASSQVSGTSVDNEQFF. CDR3 in DNA: TGTGCCAGCAGCCAAGTTTCCGGGACTAGCGTAGATAATGAGCAGTTCTTC.

This clonotype was counted between two and nine times. The chain recombines TRBV11-2 with TRBJ2-3, with D hard to call. The CDR3 is 16 residues long. Germline V gene data show CDR1 as SGHAT and CDR2 as FQNNGV. V gave up 1 base and J gave up 6 bases, with 17 bases separating them. CDR3 DNA: TGTGCCAGCAGCTTAGTCCTCCGTCTGGAGTCGGATACGCAGTATTTT. It codes for CASSLVLRLESDTQYF.

This clonotype appeared many times. V usage is TRBV20-1 and J usage is TRBJ2-5; D remains ambiguous. Looked up from germline, CDR1 is DFQATT and CDR2 is SNEGSKA (reference sequence). The CDR3 covers 12 residues. V dropped 1 base and J dropped 2 bases, with 5 bases sitting between them. CDR3 region: CSARGQQETQYF. CDR3 DNA sequence: TGCAGTGCTAGAGGCCAGCAAGAGACCCAGTACTTC.

This clonotype has just a few counts. The rearrangement uses TRBV12-3 or TRBV12-4 and TRBJ2-7, with 9 positions matching TRBD1. The CDR3 consists of 14 residues. V dropped 6 bases and J dropped 7; count of bases not matched to a gene: 10. DNA of the CDR3: TGTGCCAGCAGCCAAACAGGGGGCAGTGGGGAGCAGTACTTC. It encodes CASSQTGGSGEQYF.

V is TRBV24-1 and J is TRBJ1-2; a possible D gene is TRBD1 (5 bases). The CDR3 length is 13 residues. Germline assignment: CDR1 KGHDR and CDR2 SFDVKD. Trimming removed 3 bases from V and 8 bases from J, with 12 bases in between. The CDR3 region has the DNA TGTGCCACCAGTGATGGGACCGTCGGGGGCTACACCTTC. It yields the protein CATSDGTVGGYTF.

This chain links TRBV11-2 with TRBJ2-5; no clear D. Germline V CDR1 and CDR2: SGHAT, FQNNGV. V lost 3 bases and J 0 bases, leaving 11 bases between the germline ends. The CDR3 extends over 15 amino acids. The chain's CDR3 is CASSLYALYQETQYF. CDR3 bases: TGTGCCAGCAGCTTGTATGCGCTTTACCAAGAGACCCAGTACTTC.

This clonotype has more than one count but fewer than ten. A junction end diverges from the germline sequence, so it may reflect a read error. The rearrangement uses TRBV20-1 and TRBJ2-6; D remains unclear. Germline CDR1 and CDR2: DFQATT and SNEGSKA (reference sequence). This CDR3 is built from 14 residues. CDR3 sequence reads: CSARDHSGANVLTF. CDR3 in DNA: TGCAGTGCCAGAGACCACTCTGGGGCCAACGTCCTGACTTTC.

This clonotype showed up many times. This rearrangement joins TRBV5-1 to TRBJ2-1, with D unresolved. Germline CDR1 is SGHRS and CDR2 is YFSETQ. The CDR3 loop spans 12 amino acids. The V gene lost 4 bases and the J gene lost 6 bases, with 8 bases spanning the gap. CDR3 coding DNA: TGCGCCAGCAGCCTGGACGGCAATGAGCAGTTCTTC. Its protein product is CASSLDGNEQFF.

The genes are TRBV10-2 and TRBJ2-4; 8 nucleotides match TRBD1. The CDR3 is 16 residues long. Germline CDR1 reads WSHSY; CDR2 reads SAAADI. The J segment lost 0 bases and the V segment lost 2 bases, leaving 3 bases of the junction unmatched. Written as DNA, the CDR3 is TGCGCCAGCAGTGAGATGGGACAGGTAGCCAAAAACATTCAGTACTTC. It specifies CASSEMGQVAKNIQYF.

This clonotype was seen a few times. CDR3 coding DNA: TGTGCCAGCAGTTTGAAGACGTCGTATGGCTACACCTTC. Residues: CASSLKTSYGYTF. The chain links TRBV6-5 to TRBJ1-2, with D unresolved. The germline gives CDR1 MNHEY, CDR2 SVGAGI. This CDR3 has 13 amino acids. The germline V and J ends were trimmed by 4 bases and 5 bases, with 11 bases remaining between them.

This chain links TRBV7-2 with TRBJ2-4, with no clear D. Germline loops: CDR1 SGHTA, CDR2 FQGNSA. Trimming stripped 2 bases from V and 8 bases from J, with 4 bases between. This CDR3 comprises 11 residues. CDR3 sequence reads: CASSLMDIQYF. The CDR3 DNA reads TGTGCCAGCAGCTTAATGGACATTCAGTACTTC.